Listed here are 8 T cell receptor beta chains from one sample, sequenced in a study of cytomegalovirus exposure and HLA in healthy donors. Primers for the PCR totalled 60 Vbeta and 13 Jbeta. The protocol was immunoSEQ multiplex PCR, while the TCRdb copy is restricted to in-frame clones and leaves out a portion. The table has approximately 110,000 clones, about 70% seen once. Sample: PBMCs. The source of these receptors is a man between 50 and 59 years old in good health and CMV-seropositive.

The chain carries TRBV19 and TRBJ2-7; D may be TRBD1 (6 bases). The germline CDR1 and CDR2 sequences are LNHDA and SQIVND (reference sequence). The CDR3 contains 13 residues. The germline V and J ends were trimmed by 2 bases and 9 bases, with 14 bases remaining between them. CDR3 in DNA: TGTGCCAGTAGTATAAGGGACACGGCGACGCAGTACTTC. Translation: CASSIRDTATQYF.

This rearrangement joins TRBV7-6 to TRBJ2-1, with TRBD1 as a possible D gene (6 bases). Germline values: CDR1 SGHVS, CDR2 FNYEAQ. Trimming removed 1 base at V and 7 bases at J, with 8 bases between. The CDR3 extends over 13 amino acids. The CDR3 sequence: CASSLGTANEQFF. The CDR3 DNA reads TGTGCCAGCAGCTTAGGGACAGCTAATGAGCAGTTCTTC. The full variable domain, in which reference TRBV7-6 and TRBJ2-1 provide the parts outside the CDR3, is GAGVSQSPRYKVTKRGQDVALRCDPISGHVSLYWYRQALGQGPEFLTYFNYEAQQDKSGLPNDRFSAERPEGSISTLTIQRTEQRDSAMYRCASSLGTANEQFFGPGTRLTVL.

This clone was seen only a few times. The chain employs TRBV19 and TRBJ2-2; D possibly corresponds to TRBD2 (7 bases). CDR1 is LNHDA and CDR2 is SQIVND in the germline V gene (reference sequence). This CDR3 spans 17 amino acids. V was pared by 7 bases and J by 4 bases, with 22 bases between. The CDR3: CASTIYGGGAGTGELFF. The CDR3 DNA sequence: TGTGCCAGTACGATCTACGGCGGGGGCGCCGGCACCGGGGAGCTGTTTTTT.

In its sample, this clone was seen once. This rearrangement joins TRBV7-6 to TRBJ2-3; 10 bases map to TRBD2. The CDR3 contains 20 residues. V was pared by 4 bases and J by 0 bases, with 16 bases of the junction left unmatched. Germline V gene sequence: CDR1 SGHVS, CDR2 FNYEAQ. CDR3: CASSSAWLAGVGASTDTQYF. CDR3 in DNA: TGTGCCAGCAGCTCTGCTTGGCTAGCGGGAGTCGGTGCTAGCACAGATACGCAGTATTTT.

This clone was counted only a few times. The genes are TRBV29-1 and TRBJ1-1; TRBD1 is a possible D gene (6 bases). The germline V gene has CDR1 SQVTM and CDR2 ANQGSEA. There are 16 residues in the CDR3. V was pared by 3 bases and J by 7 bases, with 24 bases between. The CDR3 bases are TGCAGCGTTGATACTACCCCCCGGACAGTGAGGGATGAAGCTTTCTTT. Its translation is CSVDTTPRTVRDEAFF. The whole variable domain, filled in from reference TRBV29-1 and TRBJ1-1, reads SAVISQKPSRDICQRGTSLTIQCQVDSQVTMMFWYRQQPGQSLTLIATANQGSEATYESGFVIDKFPISRPNLTFSTLTVSNMSPEDSSIYLCSVDTTPRTVRDEAFFGQGTRLTVV.

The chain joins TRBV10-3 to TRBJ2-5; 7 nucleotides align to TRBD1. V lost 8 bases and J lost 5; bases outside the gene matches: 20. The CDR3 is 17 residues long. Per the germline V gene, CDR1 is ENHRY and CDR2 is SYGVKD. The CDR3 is CAISPGQSLPAGETQYF. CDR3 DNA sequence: TGTGCCATCTCACCGGGACAGTCACTACCAGCCGGGGAGACCCAGTACTTC.

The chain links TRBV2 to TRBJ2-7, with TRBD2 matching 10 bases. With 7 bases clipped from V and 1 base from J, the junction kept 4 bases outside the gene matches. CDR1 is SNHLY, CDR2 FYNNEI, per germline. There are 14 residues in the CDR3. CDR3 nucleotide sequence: TGTGCCAGCACTCGAGCGGGGGGGTCCTACGAGCAGTACTTC. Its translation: CASTRAGGSYEQYF.

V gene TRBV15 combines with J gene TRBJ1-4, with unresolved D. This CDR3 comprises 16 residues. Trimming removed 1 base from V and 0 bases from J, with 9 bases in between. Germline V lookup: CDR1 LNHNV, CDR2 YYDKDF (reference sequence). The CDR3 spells CATSRVQAATNEKLFF. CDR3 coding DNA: TGTGCCACCAGCAGAGTTCAGGCCGCAACTAATGAAAAACTGTTTTTT.